This T cell receptor beta chain was sequenced during a study of T cell responses to AZD1222 COVID-19 vaccine. Study findings and constraints: Researchers report vaccine-associated CD4 TCRs spanning spike, with dominance at 160-218 and 743-854.

TCRdb keeps only in-frame clones here, not all; method: immunoSEQ multiplex PCR. The profile shows 140,000 to 150,000 clones, 90% to 95% of them singletons. Trimming stripped 0 bases from V and 0 bases from J, with 13 bases between. The CDR3 is 17 residues long. Germline V gives CDR1 SGDLS, CDR2 YYNGEE. With respect to this clone: Its cognate antigen is unknown.

The chain couples TRBV9 to TRBJ2-1, with D perhaps TRBD1 or TRBD2 (5 bases each). This TCR derives from an adult in good health. Sequencing used peripheral blood, obtained on day 0 of AZD1222 vaccination. The CDR3 DNA reads as TGTGCCAGCAGCGTAGAGACAGCGGCCTTCTCCTACAATGAGCAGTTCTTC. Amino acids: CASSVETAAFSYNEQFF.